These 24 T cell receptor beta chains originate from one sample sequenced in a study of blood T cell repertoires in COVID-19. Generated by immunoSEQ multiplex PCR, the TCRdb table keeps only in-frame clones and is missing some. Of more than 300,000 clones listed, roughly 91% are singletons. The sequenced sample was PBMCs or T cells enriched from blood (not recorded which). Every receptor here comes from a woman between 18 and 29 years old who had recovered from COVID-19.

This chain links TRBV28 with TRBJ2-1; a possible D gene is TRBD1 (6 bases). Germline V gene data show CDR1 as MDHEN and CDR2 as SYDVKM. V lost 7 bases, J lost 4 bases, and 11 bases lay in between. This CDR3 contains 13 residues. The CDR3 protein is CASTERGYNEQFF. The CDR3 DNA follows: TGTGCCAGCACTGAAAGGGGGTACAATGAGCAGTTCTTC.

The sample holds one count of this clone. The rearrangement joins TRBV6-5 to TRBJ1-1; 8 positions agree with TRBD1. The ends lost 6 bases at V and 9 bases at J; junction bases unmatched: 12. Germline CDR1 and CDR2: MNHEY and SVGAGI. This CDR3 region has 14 residues. For the CDR3, the DNA is TGTGCCAGCAGGAGGGGGACAGGCTCTCTTCAAGCTTTCTTT. Its translation: CASRRGTGSLQAFF.

V usage is TRBV27 and J usage is TRBJ1-2; D not certain. Germline loops: CDR1 MNHEY, CDR2 SMNVEV (reference sequence). This CDR3 comprises 14 residues. The ends were cut back, 2 bases at V and 3 bases at J, with 10 bases in the middle. CDR3 DNA sequence: TGTGCCAGCAGTTTAACCGCCAGGCACTATGGCTACACCTTC. It translates to CASSLTARHYGYTF.

The table lists this clone with a count of one. J is TRBJ1-5 and V is TRBV5-5; TRBD1 might be the D (5 bases). CDR3 length: 14 residues. The germline gives CDR1 SGHKS, CDR2 YYEKEE (reference sequence). The V and J ends lost 2 bases and 5 bases respectively, with 11 bases between them. CDR3 sequence: CASSLDSPDQPQHF. CDR3 bases: TGTGCCAGCAGCTTAGACAGCCCCGATCAGCCCCAGCATTTT. Together with reference TRBV5-5 and TRBJ1-5, the CDR3 gives the full variable domain: DAGVTQSPTHLIKTRGQQVTLRCSPISGHKSVSWYQQVLGQGPQFIFQYYEKEERGRGNFPDRFSARQFPNYSSELNVNALLLGDSALYLCASSLDSPDQPQHFGDGTRLSIL.

The chain carries TRBV6-5 and TRBJ2-1, with 14 positions matching TRBD2. This CDR3 comprises 15 residues. The J segment lost 5 bases and the V segment lost 5 bases, leaving 2 bases of the junction unmatched. Looked up from germline, CDR1 is MNHEY and CDR2 is SVGAGI. The CDR3 spells CASSLTSGGDNEQFF. The CDR3 region has the DNA TGTGCCAGCAGTCTGACTAGCGGGGGGGACAATGAGCAGTTCTTC.

This rearrangement joins TRBV19 to TRBJ1-4; D not resolved. The CDR3 consists of 17 residues. V was clipped by 6 bases and J by 0 bases, with 17 bases between them. Germline assignment: CDR1 LNHDA and CDR2 SQIVND (reference sequence). The CDR3 is CASSPLVWSATNEKLFF. The CDR3 DNA reads TGTGCCAGTAGCCCGCTAGTGTGGTCTGCAACTAATGAAAAACTGTTTTTT. The full variable domain, its missing parts supplied by reference TRBV19 and TRBJ1-4, is DGGITQSPKYLFRKEGQNVTLSCEQNLNHDAMYWYRQDPGQGLRLIYYSQIVNDFQKGDIAEGYSVSREKKESFPLTVTSAQKNPTAFYLCASSPLVWSATNEKLFFGSGTQLSVL.

The rearrangement uses TRBV5-1 and TRBJ2-3; 12 nucleotides line up with TRBD2. The CDR3 runs 17 residues. J was trimmed by 4 bases and V by 0 bases; bases with no gene match: 6. CDR1 is SGHRS, CDR2 YFSETQ, per germline. CDR3 sequence (DNA): TGCGCCAGCAGCTTGGTACCTAGCGGGGGGGCCGCAGATACGCAGTATTTT. Its protein product is CASSLVPSGGAADTQYF.

The V gene is TRBV6-5, the J gene TRBJ1-1; tentative D call: TRBD1 (6 bases). In germline, CDR1 is MNHEY, CDR2 SVGAGI. Trimming took off 2 bases at V and 5 bases at J, with 12 bases between the two ends. There are 14 residues in the CDR3. The DNA of the CDR3 is TGTGCCAGCAGTTACACCAGGGGCAGGACTGAAGCTTTCTTT. This encodes CASSYTRGRTEAFF.

The chain uses TRBV14 and TRBJ1-4; the match to TRBD1 covers 7 bases. V lost 5 bases to trimming and J lost 3 bases; unmatched junction nucleotides: 0. Germline assignment: CDR1 SGHDN and CDR2 FVKESK. This CDR3 has 13 amino acids. CDR3 DNA sequence: TGTGCCAGCAGCAGGGGGCCTAATGAAAAACTGTTTTTT. This encodes CASSRGPNEKLFF.

This clone was seen only once. The J gene is TRBJ2-1, the V gene TRBV7-6; D possibly corresponds to TRBD2 (5 bases). Deletions cut 1 base from V and 0 bases from J, with 13 bases between. The germline CDR1 and CDR2 sequences are SGHVS and FNYEAQ. This CDR3 comprises 17 residues. Here the CDR3 reads CASSLVRPGSSYNEQFF. The CDR3 bases are TGTGCCAGCAGCTTAGTTCGGCCGGGGAGCTCCTACAATGAGCAGTTCTTC.

The CDR3 loop reads CASSRLAGGAEQFF. In nucleotides, the CDR3 is TGCGCCAGCAGCCGACTAGCGGGGGGTGCTGAGCAGTTCTTC. The chain employs TRBV4-3 and TRBJ2-1; TRBD2 agrees at 13 bases. With V trimmed by 4 bases and J by 9 bases, 3 bases remained unmatched. CDR1 and CDR2 from the germline V gene are LGHNA and YSLEER. CDR3 size: 14 residues.

In its sample, this clone was seen once. The chain recombines TRBV9 with TRBJ1-5, with no clear D. Per the germline V gene, CDR1 is SGDLS and CDR2 is YYNGEE. The CDR3 totals 14 residues. Trimming removed 0 bases at V and 0 bases at J, with 4 bases between. The CDR3 loop reads CASSVESSNQPQHF. CDR3 in DNA: TGTGCCAGCAGCGTAGAGAGTAGCAATCAGCCCCAGCATTTT.

For the CDR3, the DNA is TGTGCCAGCAGCGCAGGGACAGGGGGACGCGGCTACACCTTC. Translating gives CASSAGTGGRGYTF. The V gene is TRBV9, the J gene TRBJ1-2; 11 bases are shared with TRBD1. The germline CDR1 and CDR2 sequences are SGDLS and YYNGEE. V dropped 3 bases and J dropped 8; count of bases not matched to a gene: 6. The CDR3 sequence is 14 residues long.

The J gene is TRBJ1-3, the V gene TRBV28, with no clear D. This CDR3 spans 12 amino acids. V lost 8 bases and J lost 8, with 13 bases in between. The germline gives CDR1 MDHEN, CDR2 SYDVKM. CDR3 in DNA: TGTGCCAGCGGACTCGCGGGATACACCATATATTTT. Translating gives CASGLAGYTIYF.

The chain combines TRBV5-4 with TRBJ1-3, with D tentatively TRBD1 (5 bases). The CDR3 runs to 13 residues. The germline V and J ends were trimmed by 3 bases and 3 bases, with 7 bases remaining between them. CDR1 and CDR2 (germline): SGHNT, YYREEE (reference sequence). The CDR3 DNA follows: TGTGCCAGCAGCTCCAGGGATGGAAACACCATATATTTT. It encodes CASSSRDGNTIYF.

The chain recombines TRBV19 with TRBJ1-2; D gene unclear. The ends were cut back, 4 bases at V and 4 bases at J, with 13 bases in the middle. The length of the CDR3 is 14 residues. The germline gives CDR1 LNHDA, CDR2 SQIVND (reference sequence). The CDR3 DNA follows: TGTGCCAGTAGTACCGCCTCTGGACTCTATGGCTACACCTTC. This gives the protein CASSTASGLYGYTF.

The V gene is TRBV3-1 (or the pseudogene TRBV3-2), the J gene TRBJ1-5, with no clear D. The CDR3 is made up of 13 amino acids. V lost 1 base and J lost 7, with 8 bases in between. The germline CDR1 and CDR2 sequences are LGHDT and YNNKEL (reference sequence). The CDR3 loop reads CASSQAVGQPQHF. The CDR3 nucleotides read TGTGCCAGCAGCCAAGCCGTTGGCCAGCCCCAGCATTTT.

V usage is TRBV5-4 and J usage is TRBJ1-6; 7 bases line up with TRBD1. Germline trimming cut 4 bases from V and 9 bases from J; bases unmatched to any gene: 13. Germline CDR1 is SGHNT and CDR2 is YYREEE (reference sequence). This CDR3 region has 16 residues. The DNA of the CDR3 is TGTGCCAGCAGCCTCCCCACACCGGGACAGCCTTCACCCCTCCACTTT. Translating gives CASSLPTPGQPSPLHF. Variable domain in full (rest from reference TRBV5-4 and TRBJ1-6): ETGVTQSPTHLIKTRGQQVTLRCSSQSGHNTVSWYQQALGQGPQFIFQYYREEENGRGNFPPRFSGLQFPNYSSELNVNALELDDSALYLCASSLPTPGQPSPLHFGNGTRLTVT.

This chain uses TRBV12-3 or TRBV12-4 with TRBJ2-1, with D unresolved. V was pared by 5 bases and J by 7 bases, with 9 bases between. The CDR3 is 12 residues long. Here the CDR3 DNA reads TGTGCCAGCAGTCTCCAGGTTAATGAGCAGTTCTTC. This sequence encodes CASSLQVNEQFF.

The rearrangement links TRBV27 to TRBJ1-1; D might be TRBD1 (5 bases). Germline lookup yields CDR1 MNHEY and CDR2 SMNVEV (reference sequence). This CDR3 contains 13 residues. The ends were cut back, 1 base at V and 6 bases at J, with 9 bases in the middle. CDR3 sequence: CASSLWVTAEAFF. The CDR3 DNA sequence: TGTGCCAGCAGTTTATGGGTGACAGCTGAAGCTTTCTTT.

This chain joins TRBV24-1 and TRBJ1-1; TRBD1 aligns across 8 bases. From germline, CDR1 is KGHDR and CDR2 SFDVKD. The CDR3 contains 15 residues. The V and J ends lost 5 bases and 1 base, in that order; junction bases with no gene match: 5. The chain's CDR3 is CATSAPGGSNTEAFF. Here the CDR3 DNA reads TGTGCCACCAGTGCCCCAGGGGGCTCGAACACTGAAGCTTTCTTT.

This clone was observed a few times. Other DNA sequences in this sample translate to the same CDR3. CDR3 region: CASSLDRAGTEAFF. As DNA, the CDR3 is TGCGCCAGCAGCCTTGACAGGGCGGGGACTGAAGCTTTCTTT. The chain couples TRBV4-3 to TRBJ1-1; TRBD1 matches at 7 bases. Per germline, CDR1 LGHNA and CDR2 YSLEER. V lost 4 bases, J lost 5 bases, and 7 bases stayed unmatched. The CDR3 spans 14 residues.

This clone showed up just a few times. The chain recombines TRBV7-2 with TRBJ1-5; D unclear. V was clipped by 5 bases and J by 0 bases, with 11 bases between them. Looked up from germline, CDR1 is SGHTA and CDR2 is FQGNSA. The CDR3 covers 15 residues. The CDR3 nucleotides read TGTGCCAGCAGCATCGGCGGGAATAGCAATCAGCCCCAGCATTTT. Encoded protein: CASSIGGNSNQPQHF.

CDR3 DNA: TGTGCCAGTAGTATCTACCCCTCAAGGGAGGTGGCGGATGGCTACACCTTC. Translated, it gives CASSIYPSREVADGYTF. This chain joins TRBV19 and TRBJ1-2; no clear D. The V end was cut by 3 bases, the J end by 6 bases, with 23 bases between. CDR3 length: 17 amino acids. Germline V gene lookup returns CDR1 LNHDA and CDR2 SQIVND (reference sequence).